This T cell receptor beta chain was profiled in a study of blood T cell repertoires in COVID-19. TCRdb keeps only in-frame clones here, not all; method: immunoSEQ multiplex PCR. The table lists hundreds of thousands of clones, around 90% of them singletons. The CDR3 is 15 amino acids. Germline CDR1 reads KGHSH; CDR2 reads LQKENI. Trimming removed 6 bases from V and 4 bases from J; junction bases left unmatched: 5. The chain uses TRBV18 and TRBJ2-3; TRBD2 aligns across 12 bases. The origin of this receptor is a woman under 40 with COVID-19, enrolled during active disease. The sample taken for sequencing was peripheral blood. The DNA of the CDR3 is TGTGCCAGCTCTTCTCTAGCGGGAGGGGCAGATACGCAGTATTTT. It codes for CASSSLAGGADTQYF.